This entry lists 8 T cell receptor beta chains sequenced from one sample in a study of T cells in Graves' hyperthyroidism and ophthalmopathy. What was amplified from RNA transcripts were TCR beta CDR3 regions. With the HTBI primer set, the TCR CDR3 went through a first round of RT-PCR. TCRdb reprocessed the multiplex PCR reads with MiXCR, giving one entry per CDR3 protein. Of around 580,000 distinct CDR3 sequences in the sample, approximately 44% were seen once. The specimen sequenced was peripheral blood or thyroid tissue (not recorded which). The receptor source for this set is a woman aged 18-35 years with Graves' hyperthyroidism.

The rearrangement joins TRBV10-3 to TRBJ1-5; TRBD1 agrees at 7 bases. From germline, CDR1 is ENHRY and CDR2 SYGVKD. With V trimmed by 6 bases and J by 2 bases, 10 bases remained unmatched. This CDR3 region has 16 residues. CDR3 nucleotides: TGTGCCATCAGCCCAACAGGGGTGAGCGGCAATCAGCCCCAGCATTTT. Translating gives CAISPTGVSGNQPQHF.

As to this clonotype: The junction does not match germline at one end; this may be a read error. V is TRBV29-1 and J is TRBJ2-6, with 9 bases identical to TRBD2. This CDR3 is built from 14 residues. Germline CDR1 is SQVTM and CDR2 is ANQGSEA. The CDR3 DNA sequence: TGCAGCGCCGGCGGGGGGGCTGACATGAACACTGAAGCTTTC. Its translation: CSAGGGADMNTEAF.

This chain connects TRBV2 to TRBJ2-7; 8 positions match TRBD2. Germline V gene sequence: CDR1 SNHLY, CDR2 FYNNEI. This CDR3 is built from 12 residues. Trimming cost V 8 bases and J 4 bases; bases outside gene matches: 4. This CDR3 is CASGSGKYEQYF. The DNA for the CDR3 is TGTGCCAGCGGTAGCGGGAAGTACGAGCAGTACTTC.

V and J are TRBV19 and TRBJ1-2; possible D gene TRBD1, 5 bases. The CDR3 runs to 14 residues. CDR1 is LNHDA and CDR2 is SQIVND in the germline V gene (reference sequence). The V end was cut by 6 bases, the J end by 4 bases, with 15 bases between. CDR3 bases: TGTGCCAGTAGGCTTCGTGGGGCAGCCTATGGCTACACCTTC. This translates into CASRLRGAAYGYTF.

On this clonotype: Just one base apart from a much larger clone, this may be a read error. The CDR3 DNA sequence: TGCGCCAGCAGTGAGTCGGGTGGGGAGCTGTTTTTT. It encodes CASSESGGELFF. V usage is TRBV10-1 and J usage is TRBJ2-2; D not resolved. The CDR3 runs to 12 residues. CDR1 is WNHNN, CDR2 SYGVQD, per germline (reference sequence). Deletions cut 0 bases from V and 8 bases from J, with 4 bases between.

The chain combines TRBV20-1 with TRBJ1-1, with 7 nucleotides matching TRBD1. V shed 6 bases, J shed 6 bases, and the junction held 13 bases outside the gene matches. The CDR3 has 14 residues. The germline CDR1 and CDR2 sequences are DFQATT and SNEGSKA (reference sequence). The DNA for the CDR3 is TGCAGTGCCACCGCCCTGGGGACAGCCCCTGAAGCTTTCTTT. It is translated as CSATALGTAPEAFF.

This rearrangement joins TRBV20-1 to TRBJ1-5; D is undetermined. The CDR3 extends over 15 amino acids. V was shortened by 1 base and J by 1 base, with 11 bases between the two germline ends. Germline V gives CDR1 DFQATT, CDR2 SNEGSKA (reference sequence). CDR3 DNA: TGCAGTGCTAGAGTAAGCCAAGGGAGCAATCAGCCCCAGCATTTT. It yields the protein CSARVSQGSNQPQHF.

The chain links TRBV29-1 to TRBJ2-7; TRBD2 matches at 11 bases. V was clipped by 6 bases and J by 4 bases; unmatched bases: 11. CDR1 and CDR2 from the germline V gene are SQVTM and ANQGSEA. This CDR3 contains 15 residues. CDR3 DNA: TGCAGCGTAGGTTCTGGACTAGCGGGTTCATACGAGCAGTACTTC. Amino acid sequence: CSVGSGLAGSYEQYF.